This entry lists 19 T cell receptor beta chains sequenced from one sample in a study of shared T cell receptors in the human thymus. The protocol was immunoSEQ multiplex PCR, while the TCRdb copy is restricted to in-frame clones and leaves out a portion. This sample carries about 540,000 clones, about 80% of them seen once, and the ten largest clones take roughly 0.013%. These same data were also listed under a study on human thymus T cells.

Sequences were obtained from thymocytes. The receptors derive from a boy in the first two years of life with a congenital heart defect.

The J gene is TRBJ2-4, the V gene TRBV5-1, with D perhaps matching TRBD1 (6 bases). The germline V and J ends were trimmed by 7 bases and 3 bases, with 17 bases remaining between them. This CDR3 region has 15 residues. The germline V gene has CDR1 SGHRS and CDR2 YFSETQ. The CDR3 here is CASRGQGSGKNIQYF. CDR3 nucleotides: TGCGCCAGCCGAGGGCAGGGGAGTGGCAAAAACATTCAGTACTTC.

The rearrangement links TRBV7-2 to TRBJ2-7; D perhaps matches TRBD2 (6 bases). The CDR3 length is 16 residues. Germline V CDR1 and CDR2: SGHTA, FQGNSA. The V gene lost 2 bases and the J gene lost 0 bases, with 14 bases spanning the gap. CDR3 bases: TGTGCCAGCAGCTTATACGGGACTCCTCCCTCCTACGAGCAGTACTTC. As protein: CASSLYGTPPSYEQYF.

This chain joins TRBV27 and TRBJ2-3; 10 positions match TRBD1. With V trimmed by 6 bases and J by 15 bases, 9 bases remained unmatched. The CDR3 covers 12 residues. Germline CDR1 MNHEY, CDR2 SMNVEV (reference sequence). CDR3 in amino acids: CASSLPGTGAYF. The CDR3 DNA reads TGTGCCAGCAGCCTTCCCGGGACAGGGGCTTATTTT.

This clone was observed a few times. The V gene is TRBV27, the J gene TRBJ2-7; tentative D call: TRBD2 (5 bases). Germline V gene sequence: CDR1 MNHEY, CDR2 SMNVEV (reference sequence). Trimming pared 0 bases from V and 6 bases from J, leaving 15 bases between. CDR3 length: 15 residues. CDR3 sequence reads: CASSLSPQLESEQYF. CDR3 nucleotides: TGTGCCAGCAGTTTATCCCCGCAACTAGAATCCGAGCAGTACTTC.

The chain couples TRBV6-1 to TRBJ2-1; D not resolved. The V and J ends lost 1 base and 3 bases respectively, with 10 bases between them. CDR3 length: 15 residues. Germline V CDR1 and CDR2: MNHNS, SASEGT. The CDR3: CASSEDASYYNEQFF. CDR3 nucleotide sequence: TGTGCCAGCAGTGAAGACGCTAGTTACTACAATGAGCAGTTCTTC.

This clone appeared a few times. The chain joins TRBV7-6 to TRBJ2-1; 15 positions agree with TRBD2. Per germline, CDR1 SGHVS and CDR2 FNYEAQ. V trimming: 6 bases; J trimming: 1 base; junction bases outside the gene matches: 7. The CDR3 loop spans 18 amino acids. CDR3 amino acids: CASSIGTSGRSSYNEQFF. Written as DNA, the CDR3 is TGTGCCAGCAGTATAGGGACTAGCGGGAGGTCTTCCTACAATGAGCAGTTCTTC. Based on the CDR3 plus reference TRBV7-6 and TRBJ2-1, the full variable domain is GAGVSQSPRYKVTKRGQDVALRCDPISGHVSLYWYRQALGQGPEFLTYFNYEAQQDKSGLPNDRFSAERPEGSISTLTIQRTEQRDSAMYRCASSIGTSGRSSYNEQFFGPGTRLTVL.

The V gene is TRBV7-9, the J gene TRBJ2-5; 9 nucleotides line up with TRBD2. CDR3 size: 16 residues. After removal of 7 bases from V and 5 bases from J, the junction contained 14 bases not matched to a gene. Germline loops: CDR1 SEHNR, CDR2 FQNEAQ (reference sequence). CDR3 nucleotide sequence: TGTGCCAGCATCACCAGTGGCGGGAGGGCCCCGGAGACCCAGTACTTC. Amino acid sequence: CASITSGGRAPETQYF.

The DNA of the CDR3 is TGTGCCAGCAGTCCGACGGGACAGGGGAACTACAATGAGCAGTTCTTC. Encoded protein: CASSPTGQGNYNEQFF. V gene TRBV27 combines with J gene TRBJ2-1; 10 nucleotides align to TRBD1. V was clipped by 5 bases and J by 3 bases; unmatched bases: 7. CDR3 size: 16 residues. The germline V gene has CDR1 MNHEY and CDR2 SMNVEV (reference sequence).

This rearrangement joins TRBV5-8 to TRBJ2-5; weak D call: TRBD1 (6 bases). CDR3 size: 14 residues. Germline CDR1 and CDR2: SGHTS and YDEGEE. Trimming removed 2 bases from V and 8 bases from J, with 16 bases in between. CDR3 nucleotide sequence: TGTGCCAGCAGCTTCCTCCGGGACATAGAAACCCAGTACTTC. Translated: CASSFLRDIETQYF.

The sample holds one count of this clone. The chain combines TRBV28 with TRBJ1-4, with D possibly TRBD1 on 5 matching bases. This CDR3 contains 17 residues. Germline loops: CDR1 MDHEN, CDR2 SYDVKM. V lost 7 bases and J lost 0, with 18 bases in between. CDR3 loop: CASNDRGGYTTNEKLFF. CDR3 coding DNA: TGTGCCAGCAATGACCGGGGGGGATATACAACTAATGAAAAACTGTTTTTT. Based on the CDR3 plus reference TRBV28 and TRBJ1-4, the full variable domain is DVKVTQSSRYLVKRTGEKVFLECVQDMDHENMFWYRQDPGLGLRLIYFSYDVKMKEKGDIPEGYSVSREKKERFSLILESASTNQTSMYLCASNDRGGYTTNEKLFFGSGTQLSVL.

This clone appeared a single time. The V call is TRBV5-6, the J call TRBJ2-3; no definite D call. Trimming took off 3 bases at V and 0 bases at J, with 14 bases between the two ends. Per germline, CDR1 SGHDT and CDR2 YYEEEE. This CDR3 is built from 16 residues. The CDR3 reads CASSSLPTSSTDTQYF. The DNA of the CDR3 is TGTGCCAGCAGCTCCCTCCCTACCTCTAGCACAGATACGCAGTATTTT.

The chain uses TRBV5-6 and TRBJ1-3; D is perhaps TRBD1 (5 bases). This CDR3 region has 16 residues. The V gene lost 4 bases and the J gene lost 0 bases, with 14 bases spanning the gap. CDR1 is SGHDT and CDR2 is YYEEEE in the germline V gene. This CDR3 is CASSRGWYYSGNTIYF. The CDR3 nucleotides are TGTGCCAGCAGCCGGGGGTGGTATTACTCTGGAAACACCATATATTTT.

The chain employs TRBV28 and TRBJ2-7, with D perhaps TRBD2 (7 bases). Germline-derived CDR1 and CDR2 are MDHEN and SYDVKM. The V end lost 0 bases, the J end lost 0 bases, and 21 bases lay between the germline ends. The CDR3 extends over 19 amino acids. CDR3 bases: TGTGCCAGCAGTTTATGGGGCAGGGGTCGAGCGGGACTCTCCTACGAGCAGTACTTC. Translating it yields CASSLWGRGRAGLSYEQYF. The whole variable domain, filled in from reference TRBV28 and TRBJ2-7, reads DVKVTQSSRYLVKRTGEKVFLECVQDMDHENMFWYRQDPGLGLRLIYFSYDVKMKEKGDIPEGYSVSREKKERFSLILESASTNQTSMYLCASSLWGRGRAGLSYEQYFGPGTRLTVT.

The chain joins TRBV30 to TRBJ2-1; 8 bases align to TRBD1. V shed 2 bases, J shed 0 bases, and the junction held 3 bases outside the gene matches. The V gene's germline CDR1 is GTSNPN and CDR2 SVGIG (reference sequence). The CDR3 has 15 amino acids. In DNA, the CDR3 is TGTGCCTGGAGTTCAACAGGGGGCTCCTACAATGAGCAGTTCTTC. It codes for CAWSSTGGSYNEQFF.

V gene TRBV7-2 combines with J gene TRBJ2-7, with TRBD2 matching over 13 bases. CDR1 and CDR2 (germline): SGHTA, FQGNSA. J lost 0 bases, V lost 5 bases, and 7 bases had no gene match. CDR3 length: 17 amino acids. CDR3 loop: CASSLGTSGISSYEQYF. As DNA, the CDR3 is TGTGCCAGCAGCCTCGGGACTAGCGGGATTAGCTCCTACGAGCAGTACTTC.

The gene calls are TRBV30 and TRBJ2-3; D possibly corresponds to TRBD1 (7 bases). V lost 8 bases, J lost 3 bases, and 12 bases lay in between. Germline CDR1 reads GTSNPN; CDR2 reads SVGIG (reference sequence). There are 12 residues in the CDR3. Here the CDR3 reads CAQGGRTDTQYF. The CDR3 nucleotides are TGTGCCCAGGGGGGCCGGACAGATACGCAGTATTTT.

The CDR3 loop is CASRGQGGNTGELFF. In nucleotides, the CDR3 is TGTGCCAGCAGAGGACAGGGCGGGAACACCGGGGAGCTGTTTTTT. The V call is TRBV6-1, the J call TRBJ2-2, with TRBD1 identical over 8 bases. The CDR3 covers 15 residues. The V segment lost 6 bases and the J segment 1 base; nucleotides outside the gene matches: 4. Looked up from germline, CDR1 is MNHNS and CDR2 is SASEGT.

About this clone itself: Germline is not matched at one junction end, which may reflect a read error. The CDR3 DNA is TGCGCTTCGAGGCGGGAGGGCCGAGAGACCCAGTACTTC. This sequence encodes CASRREGRETQYF. The rearrangement links TRBV6-5 to TRBJ2-5, with 9 bases identical to TRBD2. The CDR3 length is 13 residues. CDR1 is MNHEY, CDR2 SVGAGI, per germline.

The genes are TRBV30 and TRBJ1-1, with 11 bases matching TRBD1. Unmatched junction bases numbered 4, after V lost 0 bases and J lost 4 bases. The CDR3 length is 15 residues. Germline V CDR1 and CDR2: GTSNPN, SVGIG (reference sequence). The CDR3: CAWSVRGTGGTEAFF. As DNA, the CDR3 is TGTGCCTGGAGTGTACGGGGGACAGGGGGCACTGAAGCTTTCTTT. The variable domain in full, completed from reference TRBV30 and TRBJ1-1, reads SQTIHQWPATLVQPVGSPLSLECTVEGTSNPNLYWYRQAAGRGLQLLFYSVGIGQISSEVPQNLSASRPQDRQFILSSKKLLLSDSGFYLCAWSVRGTGGTEAFFGQGTRLTVV.